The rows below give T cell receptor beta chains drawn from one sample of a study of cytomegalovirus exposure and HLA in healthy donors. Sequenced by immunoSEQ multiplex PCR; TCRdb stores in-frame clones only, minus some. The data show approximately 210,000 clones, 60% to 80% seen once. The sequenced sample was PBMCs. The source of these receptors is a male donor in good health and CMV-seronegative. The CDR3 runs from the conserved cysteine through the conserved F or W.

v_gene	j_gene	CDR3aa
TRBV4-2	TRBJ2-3	CASSQDALAGDLIADTQYF
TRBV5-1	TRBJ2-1	CASSSDLLAGGNEQFF
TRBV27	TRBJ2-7	CATSPGQGYEQYF
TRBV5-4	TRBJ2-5	CASSLPLHGTGGVETQYF
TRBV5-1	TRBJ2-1	CASSGGQEYNEQFF
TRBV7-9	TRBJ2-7	CASSQGGVSEQYF
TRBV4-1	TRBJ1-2	CASSQAPGQVPVNYGYTF
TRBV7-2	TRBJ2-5	CASSFWTGGFETQYF
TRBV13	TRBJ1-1	CASSLGQGAGDTEAFF
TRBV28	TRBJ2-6	CASSPTGRALGANVLTF
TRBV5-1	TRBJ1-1	CASSHNANTEAFF
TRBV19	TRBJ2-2	CASARGANTGELFF
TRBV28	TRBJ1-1	CASSPGSAGNTEAFF
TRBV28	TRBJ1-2	CASSFPGEGEDYGYTF
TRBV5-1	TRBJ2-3	CASRTGATVSSGQYF
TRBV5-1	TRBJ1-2	CASSLKGAEGYTF
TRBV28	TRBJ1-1	CASSFRAEAFF
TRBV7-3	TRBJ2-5	CASSLSGGQETQYF
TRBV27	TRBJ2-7	CASSNHRDRGRPYEQYF
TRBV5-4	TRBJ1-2	CASSLEPGDVYGYTF
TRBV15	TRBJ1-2	CATSRDRQGGYGYTF
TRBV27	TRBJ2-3	CASSGERGYTDTQYF
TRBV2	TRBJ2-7	CASRGVSGTGEQYF
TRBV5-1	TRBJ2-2	CASSLAVTGVNTGELFF
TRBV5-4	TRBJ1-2	CATGQGLLDYGYTF
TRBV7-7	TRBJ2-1	CASSLGVTYNEQFF
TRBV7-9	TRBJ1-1	CASSLVGVGEAFF
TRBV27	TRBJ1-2	CASSFSAGGTSGYTF